These 23 T cell receptor beta chains originate from one sample sequenced in a study of cytomegalovirus exposure and HLA in healthy donors. PCR used 60 Vbeta primers and 13 Jbeta primers. Sequencing was performed with immunoSEQ multiplex PCR; in TCRdb, only in-frame clones are kept and a portion is missing. This table holds more than 90,000 clones, approximately 78% found once. The sequenced sample was PBMCs. The receptors were sampled from a woman aged 55-70 years in good health and CMV-seronegative.

This clone appeared once. Written as DNA, the CDR3 is TGTGCCAGCAGCAATAGCGGGGGGCCCTACGAGCAGTACTTC. Its protein product is CASSNSGGPYEQYF. The chain combines TRBV7-2 with TRBJ2-7; 10 nucleotides line up with TRBD2. Germline CDR1 and CDR2: SGHTA and FQGNSA. The trim removed 5 bases at V and 2 bases at J, leaving 3 bases unmatched. CDR3 length: 14 residues.

The rearrangement joins TRBV30 to TRBJ1-2; maybe TRBD1 (6 bases). The germline V gene encodes CDR1 GTSNPN and CDR2 SVGIG (reference sequence). The CDR3 length is 12 residues. DNA of the CDR3: TGTGCACTGGGAGGGGGGGCTGGTGGCTACACCTTC. It yields the protein CALGGGAGGYTF.

The genes are TRBV2 and TRBJ1-5; 8 positions match TRBD1. The junction had 9 bases not matched to a gene; V was cut back by 7 bases and J by 7 bases. The CDR3 loop spans 14 amino acids. Germline CDR1 reads SNHLY; CDR2 reads FYNNEI. CDR3 sequence (DNA): TGTGCCAGCACCAGGGAACAGGGGGGGCAGCCCCAGCATTTT. It encodes CASTREQGGQPQHF.

This chain uses TRBV19 with TRBJ2-7; a possible D gene is TRBD2 (6 bases). The CDR3 totals 12 residues. Germline V gene sequence: CDR1 LNHDA, CDR2 SQIVND (reference sequence). V dropped 5 bases and J dropped 6 bases, with 11 bases sitting between them. This CDR3 reads CASSVGTGEQYF. The CDR3 DNA is TGTGCCAGTAGTGTCGGGACTGGCGAGCAGTACTTC.

This clone turned up a few times. The J gene is TRBJ1-1, the V gene TRBV5-4; TRBD1 matches at 9 bases. This CDR3 is built from 14 residues. The germline V gene encodes CDR1 SGHNT and CDR2 YYREEE (reference sequence). The junction had 5 bases not matched to a gene; V was cut back by 2 bases and J by 6 bases. The CDR3 loop reads CASSLTGGSAEAFF. The DNA for the CDR3 is TGTGCCAGCAGCTTAACAGGGGGCTCGGCTGAAGCTTTCTTT. Combining the CDR3 with reference TRBV5-4 and TRBJ1-1 gives the whole variable domain ETGVTQSPTHLIKTRGQQVTLRCSSQSGHNTVSWYQQALGQGPQFIFQYYREEENGRGNFPPRFSGLQFPNYSSELNVNALELDDSALYLCASSLTGGSAEAFFGQGTRLTVV.

The chain employs TRBV29-1 and TRBJ1-2, with TRBD1 as a possible D gene (6 bases). The V end was cut by 5 bases, the J end by 5 bases, with 21 bases between. The CDR3 spans 15 residues. Germline V gives CDR1 SQVTM, CDR2 ANQGSEA. This chain's CDR3 is CSVSFLWDMGYGYTF. In DNA form, the CDR3 reads TGCAGCGTTAGTTTTCTCTGGGACATGGGGTATGGCTACACCTTC.

The chain employs TRBV7-9 and TRBJ2-3; D may be TRBD2 (5 bases). This CDR3 is built from 15 residues. In germline, CDR1 is SEHNR, CDR2 FQNEAQ (reference sequence). V gave up 5 bases and J gave up 5 bases, with 17 bases separating them. DNA of the CDR3: TGTGCCAGCAGCCCGCCAGCGGAGTTCCGAGATACGCAGTATTTT. This gives the protein CASSPPAEFRDTQYF.

The rearrangement joins TRBV7-2 to TRBJ1-4; D unclear. The length of the CDR3 is 13 residues. The V and J ends lost 5 bases and 8 bases respectively, with 12 bases between them. The germline V gene has CDR1 SGHTA and CDR2 FQGNSA. CDR3 coding DNA: TGTGCCAGCAGCCCGGACTGGACCGAAAAACTGTTTTTT. Its translation: CASSPDWTEKLFF.

The chain carries TRBV6-7 and TRBJ2-7; 8 nucleotides line up with TRBD2. TRBV6-7 is given ORF status, its function remaining uncertain. V gave up 2 bases and J gave up 2 bases; unmatched junction bases: 5. The CDR3 loop spans 15 amino acids. The CDR3 nucleotides read TGTGCCAGCAGTTACGGCGGGGGGTTCGCCTACGAGCAGTACTTC. Translated, it gives CASSYGGGFAYEQYF.

This clone was counted a few times. The V call is TRBV6-5, the J call TRBJ1-4; no reliable D call. Germline V gene data show CDR1 as MNHEY and CDR2 as SVGAGI. CDR3 length: 15 amino acids. The V and J ends lost 2 bases and 5 bases respectively, with 12 bases between them. CDR3 in DNA: TGTGCCAGCAGTTACACCGGGGTTGGGAATGAAAAACTGTTTTTT. This translates into CASSYTGVGNEKLFF.

The chain combines TRBV9 with TRBJ2-1; 7 nucleotides match TRBD2. CDR1 and CDR2 from the germline V gene are SGDLS and YYNGEE. The CDR3 runs 15 residues. V trimming: 3 bases; J trimming: 4 bases; junction bases outside the gene matches: 7. CDR3 DNA sequence: TGTGCCAGCAGCGGCGGGGGATCAAATTACAATGAGCAGTTCTTC. Protein sequence: CASSGGGSNYNEQFF. Using reference TRBV9 and TRBJ2-1 for the parts outside the CDR3, the full variable domain is DSGVTQTPKHLITATGQRVTLRCSPRSGDLSVYWYQQSLDQGLQFLIQYYNGEERAKGNILERFSAQQFPDLHSELNLSSLELGDSALYFCASSGGGSNYNEQFFGPGTRLTVL.

Written as DNA, the CDR3 is TGTGCCAGCAGACTAGGGAGCAATCAGCCCCAGCATTTT. Protein: CASRLGSNQPQHF. This rearrangement joins TRBV6-5 to TRBJ1-5; no clear D. The CDR3 is 13 residues long. CDR1 and CDR2 from the germline V gene are MNHEY and SVGAGI. Trimming stripped 6 bases from V and 1 base from J, with 7 bases between.

This clone occurred once. This chain uses TRBV5-6 with TRBJ2-1; perhaps TRBD2 as D (6 bases). In germline, CDR1 is SGHDT, CDR2 YYEEEE. V was clipped by 5 bases and J by 3 bases, with 15 bases between them. The CDR3 covers 15 residues. The CDR3 is CASRGGSGFYNEQFF. In DNA form, the CDR3 reads TGTGCCAGCAGGGGGGGAAGCGGATTCTACAATGAGCAGTTCTTC.

This clone appeared once. The chain employs TRBV7-9 and TRBJ1-1; D is possibly TRBD1 (5 bases). The V gene's germline CDR1 is SEHNR and CDR2 FQNEAQ (reference sequence). The CDR3 contains 18 residues. Between the trimmed V and J ends, which lost 6 bases and 2 bases, there was a span of 25 bases. This chain's CDR3 is CASRPSRAGLVENTEAFF. The CDR3 coding sequence is TGTGCCAGCAGACCTTCCCGAGCAGGGTTGGTTGAAAACACTGAAGCTTTCTTT.

V usage is TRBV29-1 and J usage is TRBJ1-2; 7 positions match TRBD1. Trimming at V came to 2 bases and at J to 3 bases, leaving 6 bases not matched to a gene. The CDR3 consists of 14 residues. Germline V lookup: CDR1 SQVTM, CDR2 ANQGSEA. CDR3 amino acids: CSVEPRQGHYGYTF. In DNA, the CDR3 is TGCAGCGTTGAACCTCGACAGGGACACTATGGCTACACCTTC. The whole variable domain, filled in from reference TRBV29-1 and TRBJ1-2, reads SAVISQKPSRDICQRGTSLTIQCQVDSQVTMMFWYRQQPGQSLTLIATANQGSEATYESGFVIDKFPISRPNLTFSTLTVSNMSPEDSSIYLCSVEPRQGHYGYTFGSGTRLTVV.

This sequence joins TRBV13 and TRBJ1-1; a weak D match, TRBD1 (5 bases). CDR3 length: 14 amino acids. V was shortened by 5 bases and J by 3 bases, with 13 bases between the two germline ends. Germline V gene lookup returns CDR1 PRHDT and CDR2 FYEKMQ (reference sequence). The CDR3 coding sequence is TGTGCCAGCAGCCCCCTACAGGCCCACACTGAAGCTTTCTTT. It translates to CASSPLQAHTEAFF.

The chain uses TRBV10-2 and TRBJ1-4, with a weak D call TRBD1 (5 bases). The CDR3 spans 16 residues. V was trimmed by 3 bases and J by 4 bases, leaving 15 bases between them. The germline V gene encodes CDR1 WSHSY and CDR2 SAAADI. The CDR3 nucleotides are TGCGCCAGCAGTGATTACAAGGGGAGGAATAATGAAAAACTGTTTTTT. Translation: CASSDYKGRNNEKLFF.

This clone has only one observation. V gene TRBV28 combines with J gene TRBJ1-3; 8 bases match TRBD1. Per germline, CDR1 MDHEN and CDR2 SYDVKM. This CDR3 spans 15 amino acids. Trimming cost V 5 bases and J 7 bases; bases outside gene matches: 10. CDR3 sequence (DNA): TGTGCCAGCAGTCCAACGGACAGGGTGAGGAACACCATATATTTT. Translating gives CASSPTDRVRNTIYF.

A single count supports this clone. The chain is built from TRBV5-4 and TRBJ1-2; TRBD1 is a possible D gene (6 bases). The ends were cut back, 4 bases at V and 4 bases at J, with 14 bases in the middle. The CDR3 extends over 14 amino acids. Germline V gene lookup returns CDR1 SGHNT and CDR2 YYREEE (reference sequence). CDR3 bases: TGTGCCAGCAGCCCCGTATCCAGGGGCTATGGCTACACCTTC. It encodes CASSPVSRGYGYTF.

J is TRBJ2-1 and V is TRBV5-6, with 8 bases identical to TRBD1. The CDR3 covers 15 residues. From germline, CDR1 is SGHDT and CDR2 YYEEEE. With V trimmed by 4 bases and J by 2 bases, 5 bases remained unmatched. The CDR3 coding sequence is TGTGCCAGCAGCATTCAGACAGGGGCCTACAATGAGCAGTTCTTC. Its protein is CASSIQTGAYNEQFF.

The chain recombines TRBV18 with TRBJ1-5, with no clear D. The CDR3 is 16 amino acids. The germline gives CDR1 KGHSH, CDR2 LQKENI. Trimming pared 1 base from V and 1 base from J, leaving 11 bases between. CDR3 sequence reads: CASSPRGIGSNQPQHF. In nucleotides, the CDR3 is TGTGCCAGCTCACCACGAGGGATAGGGAGCAATCAGCCCCAGCATTTT.

The chain has TRBV19 and TRBJ1-4, with D unresolved. Germline-derived CDR1 and CDR2 are LNHDA and SQIVND (reference sequence). CDR3 length equals 14 residues. Trimming removed 9 bases from V and 3 bases from J, with 14 bases in between. For the CDR3, the DNA is TGTGCCAGCCACCTTCATGGAGCTAATGAAAAACTGTTTTTT. The encoded protein is CASHLHGANEKLFF.

The chain has TRBV6-5 and TRBJ2-1; no reliable D call. Germline lookup yields CDR1 MNHEY and CDR2 SVGAGI. The CDR3 runs to 13 residues. With 0 bases removed from V and 4 bases from J, the gap between germline ends came to 4 bases. The DNA for the CDR3 is TGTGCCAGCAGTTACTCGACATACAATGAGCAGTTCTTC. Amino acid sequence: CASSYSTYNEQFF.